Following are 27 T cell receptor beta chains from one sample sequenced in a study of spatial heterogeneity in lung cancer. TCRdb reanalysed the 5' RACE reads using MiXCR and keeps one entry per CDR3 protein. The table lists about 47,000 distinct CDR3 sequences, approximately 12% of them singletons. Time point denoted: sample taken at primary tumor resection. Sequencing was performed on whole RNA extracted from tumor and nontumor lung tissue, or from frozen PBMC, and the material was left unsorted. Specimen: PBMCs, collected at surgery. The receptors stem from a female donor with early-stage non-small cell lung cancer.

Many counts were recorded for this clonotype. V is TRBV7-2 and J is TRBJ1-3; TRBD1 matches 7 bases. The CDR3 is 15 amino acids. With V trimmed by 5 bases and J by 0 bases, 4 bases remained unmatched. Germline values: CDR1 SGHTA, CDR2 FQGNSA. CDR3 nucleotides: TGTGCCAGCAGCCCCGGGACAGCCTCTGGAAACACCATATATTTT. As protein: CASSPGTASGNTIYF.

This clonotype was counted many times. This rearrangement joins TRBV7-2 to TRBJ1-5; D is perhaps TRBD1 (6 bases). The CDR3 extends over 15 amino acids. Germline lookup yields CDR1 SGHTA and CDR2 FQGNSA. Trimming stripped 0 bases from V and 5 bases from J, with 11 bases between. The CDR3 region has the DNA TGTGCCAGCAGCTTAGCGGGGACAAGGGATCAGCCCCAGCATTTT. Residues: CASSLAGTRDQPQHF.

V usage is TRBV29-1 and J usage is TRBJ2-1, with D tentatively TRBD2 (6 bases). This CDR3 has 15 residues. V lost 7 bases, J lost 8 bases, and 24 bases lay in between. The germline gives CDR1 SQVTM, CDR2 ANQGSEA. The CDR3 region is CSGDRGWGVSYEQFF. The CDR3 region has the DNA TGCAGCGGCGACCGGGGGTGGGGAGTTTCCTATGAGCAGTTCTTC.

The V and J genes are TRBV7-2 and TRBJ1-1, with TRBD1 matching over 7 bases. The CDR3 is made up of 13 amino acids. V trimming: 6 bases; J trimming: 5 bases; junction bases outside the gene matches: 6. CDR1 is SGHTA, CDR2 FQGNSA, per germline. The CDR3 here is CASRDRGRTEAFF. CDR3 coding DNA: TGTGCCAGCAGAGATAGGGGGCGTACTGAAGCTTTCTTT.

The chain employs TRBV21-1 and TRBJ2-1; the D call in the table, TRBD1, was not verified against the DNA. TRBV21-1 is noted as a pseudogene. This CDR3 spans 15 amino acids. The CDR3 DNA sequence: TGTGCCGGCGGTGCAGGGGGGAATATCTACAATGAGCAGTTCTTC. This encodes CAGGAGGNIYNEQFF.

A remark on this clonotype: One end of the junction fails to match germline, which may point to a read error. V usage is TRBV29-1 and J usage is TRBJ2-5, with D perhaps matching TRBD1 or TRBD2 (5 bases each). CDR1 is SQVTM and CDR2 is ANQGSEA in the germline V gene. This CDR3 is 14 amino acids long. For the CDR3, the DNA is TGCAGCGTTGAACCCGATGGGGCCGGCGGGCTTGTGGACTTC. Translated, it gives CSVEPDGAGGLVDF.

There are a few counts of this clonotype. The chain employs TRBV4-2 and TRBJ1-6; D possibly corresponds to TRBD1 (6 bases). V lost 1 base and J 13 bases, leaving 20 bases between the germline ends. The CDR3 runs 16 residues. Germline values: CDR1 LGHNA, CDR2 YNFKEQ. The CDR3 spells CASSQAPTGQAFPLHF. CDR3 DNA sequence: TGTGCCAGCAGCCAAGCCCCGACAGGCCAGGCGTTCCCCCTCCACTTT.

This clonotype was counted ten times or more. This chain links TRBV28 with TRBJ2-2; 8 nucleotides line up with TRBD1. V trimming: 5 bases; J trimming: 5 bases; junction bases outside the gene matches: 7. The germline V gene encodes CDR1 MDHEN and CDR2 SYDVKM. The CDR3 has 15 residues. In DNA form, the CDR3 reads TGTGCCAGCAGTCGGACAGGGAGCTTTACCGGGGAGCTGTTTTTT. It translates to CASSRTGSFTGELFF.

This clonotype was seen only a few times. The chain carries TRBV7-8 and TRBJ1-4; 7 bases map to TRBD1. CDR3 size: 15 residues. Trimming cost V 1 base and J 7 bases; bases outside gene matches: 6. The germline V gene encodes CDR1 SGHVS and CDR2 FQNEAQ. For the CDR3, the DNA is TGTGCCAGCAGCTTAGGTGGGACAGTGGGTGAAAAACTGTTTTTT. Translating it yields CASSLGGTVGEKLFF. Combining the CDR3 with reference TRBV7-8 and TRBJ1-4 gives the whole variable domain GAGVSQSPRYKVAKRGQDVALRCDPISGHVSLFWYQQALGQGPEFLTYFQNEAQLDKSGLPSDRFFAERPEGSVSTLKIQRTQQEDSAVYLCASSLGGTVGEKLFFGSGTQLSVL.

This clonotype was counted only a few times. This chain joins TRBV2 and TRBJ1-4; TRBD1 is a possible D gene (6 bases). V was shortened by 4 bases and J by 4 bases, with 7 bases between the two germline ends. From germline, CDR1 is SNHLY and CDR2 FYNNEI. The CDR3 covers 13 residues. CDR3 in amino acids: CASSADSNEKLFF. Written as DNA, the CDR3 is TGTGCCAGCAGTGCGGACAGTAATGAAAAACTGTTTTTT.

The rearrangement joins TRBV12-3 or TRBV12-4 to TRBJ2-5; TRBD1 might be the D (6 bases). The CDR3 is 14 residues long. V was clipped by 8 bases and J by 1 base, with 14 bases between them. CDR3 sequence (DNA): TGTGCCAGCGCTAAGGGACACTCCCAAGAGACCCAGTACTTC. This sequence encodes CASAKGHSQETQYF.

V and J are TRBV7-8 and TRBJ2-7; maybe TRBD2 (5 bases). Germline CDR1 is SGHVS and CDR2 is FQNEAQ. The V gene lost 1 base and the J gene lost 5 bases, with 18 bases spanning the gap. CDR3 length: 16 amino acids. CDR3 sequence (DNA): TGTGCCAGCAGCTTAGGGTCCGGGATGCAACTCCACGAGCAGTACTTC. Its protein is CASSLGSGMQLHEQYF.

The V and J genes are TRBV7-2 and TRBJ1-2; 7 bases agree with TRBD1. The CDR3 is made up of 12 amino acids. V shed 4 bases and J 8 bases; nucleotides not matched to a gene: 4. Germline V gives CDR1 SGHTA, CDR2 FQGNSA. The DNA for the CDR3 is TGTGCCAGCAGCTCAACAGGGGAGGGCTACACCTTC. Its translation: CASSSTGEGYTF.

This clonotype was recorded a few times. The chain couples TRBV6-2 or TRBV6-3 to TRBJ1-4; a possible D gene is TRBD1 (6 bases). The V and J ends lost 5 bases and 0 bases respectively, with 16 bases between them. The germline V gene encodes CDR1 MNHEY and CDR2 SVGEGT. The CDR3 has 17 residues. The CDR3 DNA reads TGTGCCAGCAGTACCCGGACAGACCGAGCAACTAATGAAAAACTGTTTTTT. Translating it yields CASSTRTDRATNEKLFF.

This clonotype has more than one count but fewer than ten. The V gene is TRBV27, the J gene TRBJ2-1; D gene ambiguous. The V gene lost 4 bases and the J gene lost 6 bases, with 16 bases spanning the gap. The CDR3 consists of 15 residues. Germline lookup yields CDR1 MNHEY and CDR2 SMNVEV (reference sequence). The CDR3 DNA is TGTGCCAGCAGTTCCCTCCTCAGTCAGGCCAATGAGCAGTTCTTC. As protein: CASSSLLSQANEQFF.

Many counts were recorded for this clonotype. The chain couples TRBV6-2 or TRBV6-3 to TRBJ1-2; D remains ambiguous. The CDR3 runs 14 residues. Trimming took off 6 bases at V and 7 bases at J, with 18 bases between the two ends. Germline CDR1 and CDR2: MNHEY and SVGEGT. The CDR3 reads CASRDPHERSGYTF. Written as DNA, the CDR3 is TGTGCCAGCAGAGACCCTCACGAACGAAGTGGCTACACCTTC.

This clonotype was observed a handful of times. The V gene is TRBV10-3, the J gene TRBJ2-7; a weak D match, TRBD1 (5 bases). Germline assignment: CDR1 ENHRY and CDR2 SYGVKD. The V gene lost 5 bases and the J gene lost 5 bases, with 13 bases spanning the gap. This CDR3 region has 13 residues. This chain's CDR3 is CAISRQRLDEQYF. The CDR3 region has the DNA TGTGCCATCAGTCGACAGCGTCTCGACGAGCAGTACTTC.

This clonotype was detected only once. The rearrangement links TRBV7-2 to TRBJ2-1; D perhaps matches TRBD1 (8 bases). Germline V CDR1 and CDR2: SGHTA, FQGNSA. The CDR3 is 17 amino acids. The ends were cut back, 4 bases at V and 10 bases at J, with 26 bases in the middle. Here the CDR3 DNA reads TGTGCCAGCAGCTCTCTGGGACAGGCGACCGGGGGGTCCGAGCAGTTCTTC. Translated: CASSSLGQATGGSEQFF.

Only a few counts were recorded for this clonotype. Written as DNA, the CDR3 is TGTGCCAGCTCACCACCGGCAGCACGCACCGGGGAGCTGTTTTTT. As protein: CASSPPAARTGELFF. The chain uses TRBV18 and TRBJ2-2; D remains ambiguous. Germline V gene sequence: CDR1 KGHSH, CDR2 LQKENI. CDR3 length equals 15 residues. Between the trimmed V and J ends, which lost 0 bases and 4 bases, there was a span of 9 bases.

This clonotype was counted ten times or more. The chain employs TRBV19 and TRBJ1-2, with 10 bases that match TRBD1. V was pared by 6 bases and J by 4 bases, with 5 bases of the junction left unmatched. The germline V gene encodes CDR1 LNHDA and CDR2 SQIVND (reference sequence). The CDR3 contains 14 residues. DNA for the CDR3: TGTGCCAGTAGCCGACAGGGGGCTGGCTATGGCTACACCTTC. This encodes CASSRQGAGYGYTF.

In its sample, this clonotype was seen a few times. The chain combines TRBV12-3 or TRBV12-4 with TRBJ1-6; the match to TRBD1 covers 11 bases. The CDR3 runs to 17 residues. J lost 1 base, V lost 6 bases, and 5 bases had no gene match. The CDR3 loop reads CASSLGQGASYNSPLHF. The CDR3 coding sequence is TGTGCCAGCAGCCTCGGACAGGGGGCGTCCTATAATTCACCCCTCCACTTT.

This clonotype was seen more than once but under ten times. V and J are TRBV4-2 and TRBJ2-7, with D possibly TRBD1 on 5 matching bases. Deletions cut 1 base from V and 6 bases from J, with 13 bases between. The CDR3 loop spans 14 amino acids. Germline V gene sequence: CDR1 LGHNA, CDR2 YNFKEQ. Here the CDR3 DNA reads TGTGCCAGCAGCCAAGCCAGGGTACTTGGCGAGCAGTACTTC. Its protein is CASSQARVLGEQYF.

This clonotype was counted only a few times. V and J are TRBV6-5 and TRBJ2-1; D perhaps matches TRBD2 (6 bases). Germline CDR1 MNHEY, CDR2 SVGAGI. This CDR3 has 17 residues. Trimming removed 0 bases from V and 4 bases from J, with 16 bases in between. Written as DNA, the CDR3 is TGTGCCAGCAGTTACTCGAGATTAGCGGAACCATACAATGAGCAGTTCTTC. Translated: CASSYSRLAEPYNEQFF.

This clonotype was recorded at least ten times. DNA of the CDR3: TGTGCCAGCTCCACCCAAGGGGGGGGCCGCGATGAGCAGTTCTTC. Protein product: CASSTQGGGRDEQFF. The chain joins TRBV18 to TRBJ2-1, with D tentatively TRBD2 (7 bases). The germline V gene has CDR1 KGHSH and CDR2 LQKENI. This CDR3 is 15 amino acids long. Trimming took off 6 bases at V and 8 bases at J, with 20 bases between the two ends.

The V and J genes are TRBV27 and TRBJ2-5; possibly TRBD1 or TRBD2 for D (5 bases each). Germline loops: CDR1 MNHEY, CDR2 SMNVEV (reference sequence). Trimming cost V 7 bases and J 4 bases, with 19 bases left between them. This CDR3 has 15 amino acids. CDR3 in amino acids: CASTSRGHRIETQYF. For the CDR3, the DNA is TGTGCCAGCACCTCCCGGGGCCACCGGATAGAGACCCAGTACTTC.

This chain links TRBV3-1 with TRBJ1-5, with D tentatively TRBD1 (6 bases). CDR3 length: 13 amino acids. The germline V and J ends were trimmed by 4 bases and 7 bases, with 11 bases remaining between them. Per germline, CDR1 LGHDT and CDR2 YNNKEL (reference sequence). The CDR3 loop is CASSLQGHQPQHF. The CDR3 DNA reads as TGTGCCAGCAGCCTTCAGGGGCACCAGCCCCAGCATTTT.

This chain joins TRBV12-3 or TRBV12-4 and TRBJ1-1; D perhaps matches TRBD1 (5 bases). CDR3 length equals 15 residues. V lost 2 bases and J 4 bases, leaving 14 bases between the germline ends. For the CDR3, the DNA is TGTGCCAGCAGTTTAAAGTGGGGGGTTTCCACTGAAGCTTTCTTT. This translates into CASSLKWGVSTEAFF.